Listed below are T cell receptor beta chains from one sample, sequenced in a study of chemoradiotherapy in HPV16-positive cancers. Measured with immunoSEQ multiplex PCR; TCRdb has only the in-frame clones, and not every one. This table has about 10,000 clones, approximately 85% appearing once. The sequences come from blood, collected from a patient who underwent chemoradiotherapy. Receptor source: a human donor with HPV-associated anogenital cancer. Each CDR3 is given with its conserved first and last residue.

V	length	J	CDR3
TRBV5-5	15	TRBJ2-1	CASSMEDRGYNEQFF
TRBV16	20	TRBJ1-6	CASSPLGATGGSSYNSPLHF
TRBV18	14	TRBJ2-7	CASSPPMNSYEQYF
TRBV7-9	11	TRBJ2-5	CASSRTDNQYF
TRBV7-9	14	TRBJ2-1	CASGFPELYNEQFF
TRBV15	13	TRBJ1-2	CATSQALGFGYTF
TRBV19	16	TRBJ2-3	CASRRVAGARADTQYF
TRBV7-2	15	TRBJ2-7	CASSLDGTFTYEQYF
TRBV7-2	13	TRBJ1-1	CASSRTLNTEAFF
TRBV6-6	12	TRBJ2-5	CASSRDQETQYF
TRBV5-4	11	TRBJ1-1	CASSLDGEAFF
TRBV29-1	13	TRBJ1-4	CSVESDYNEKLFF
TRBV7-9	14	TRBJ1-1	CASSPGRPNTEAFF
TRBV5-1	14	TRBJ2-2	CASSLGQGTGELFF
TRBV6-6	13	TRBJ1-1	CASSWGLNTEAFF
TRBV9	17	TRBJ2-2	CASSVGLAGGPTGELFF
TRBV30	13	TRBJ1-6	CAGGREYNSPLHF
TRBV19	16	TRBJ1-5	CASSPGRGRSNQPQHF
TRBV10-1	14	TRBJ2-3	CASSERRETDTQYF
TRBV18	13	TRBJ1-2	CASSPDPLYGYTF
TRBV18	15	TRBJ1-2	CASSPTGQGAYGYTF
TRBV19	16	TRBJ2-2	CASSKAGQGAAGELFF
TRBV18	17	TRBJ1-1	CASSPRTRGRADTEAFF
TRBV6-1	12	TRBJ1-4	CAANRGFEKLFF
TRBV5-1	14	TRBJ2-7	CASRVGDPGSEQYF
TRBV7-6	11	TRBJ1-2	CASGDNYGYTF
TRBV5-1	14	TRBJ1-4	CASSPTATNEKLFF
TRBV6-5	14	TRBJ2-1	CASSLRPPYNEQFF
TRBV19	14	TRBJ2-5	CASSMGTGKETQYF
TRBV9	15	TRBJ2-3	CASSVPSGGADTQYF
TRBV19	15	TRBJ2-3	CASSGEVRSTDTQYF
TRBV11-3	14	TRBJ2-7	CASSFGTGGGEQYF
TRBV6-1	13	TRBJ1-2	CASSDIDSRGYTF
TRBV30	15	TRBJ2-7	CAWSVRAGVRYEQYF
TRBV29-1	12	TRBJ2-7	CSATTTLYEQYF
TRBV6-1	15	TRBJ2-5	CASSENRGRSETQYF
TRBV6-1	12	TRBJ2-5	CASRGSWGTQYF
TRBV10-3	17	TRBJ1-2	CAISETRALRLMGGYTF
TRBV5-1	15	TRBJ1-5	CASSTKGGSNQPQHF
TRBV14	15	TRBJ1-1	CASSQDLLPGSEAFF
TRBV5-1	15	TRBJ2-5	CASSWGTTSQETQYF
TRBV5-1	16	TRBJ2-3	CASSEGLAGEVDTQYF
TRBV20-1	11	TRBJ1-4	CSARDYEKLFF
TRBV20-1	11	TRBJ1-2	CSAGTGDKYTF
TRBV27	16	TRBJ2-2	CASSLRTDSNTGELFF
TRBV9	16	TRBJ2-3	CASSVAAGGPTDTQYF
TRBV5-1	17	TRBJ2-2	CASSLGTGNRGTGELFF